Shown below are 20 T cell receptor beta chains from a single sample sequenced in a study of control samples from healthy donors and cancer patients. The protocol was immunoSEQ multiplex PCR, while the TCRdb copy is restricted to in-frame clones and leaves out a portion. Of about 180,000 clones in the sample, around 89% were seen once. Sequencing used blood. All receptors come from a woman aged 50 to 65 in good health.

The rearrangement uses TRBV7-3 and TRBJ2-7; D may be TRBD1 or TRBD2 (5 bases each). The CDR3 is made up of 14 amino acids. From germline, CDR1 is SGHTA and CDR2 FQGTGA. Deletions cut 0 bases from V and 6 bases from J, with 12 bases between. The CDR3 protein is CASSLTRDRTEQYF. CDR3 coding DNA: TGTGCCAGCAGCTTAACCCGGGACCGGACCGAGCAGTACTTC.

This chain connects TRBV2 to TRBJ1-5, with D perhaps TRBD1 (6 bases). Trimming removed 2 bases at V and 9 bases at J, with 11 bases between. Per the germline V gene, CDR1 is SNHLY and CDR2 is FYNNEI. This CDR3 has 13 amino acids. CDR3 amino acids: CASSELGGLPQHF. In nucleotides, the CDR3 is TGTGCCAGCAGTGAACTCGGGGGGCTGCCCCAGCATTTT.

The rearrangement joins TRBV28 to TRBJ2-4; no definite D call. Germline CDR1 reads MDHEN; CDR2 reads SYDVKM. The CDR3 has 13 amino acids. V was trimmed by 6 bases and J by 2 bases, leaving 8 bases between them. The CDR3 spells CASSWGTKNIQYF. DNA for the CDR3: TGTGCCAGCAGCTGGGGAACCAAAAACATTCAGTACTTC.

This clone was picked up one time. The rearrangement uses TRBV7-8 and TRBJ2-3, with D uncertain. The CDR3 consists of 16 residues. Trimming took 5 bases from V and 6 from J, leaving 21 bases between them. Germline V gene data show CDR1 as SGHVS and CDR2 as FQNEAQ. CDR3 residues: CASSTIRDPVRDTQYF. In nucleotides, the CDR3 is TGTGCCAGCAGCACAATTAGGGATCCTGTTCGGGATACGCAGTATTTT.

The chain carries TRBV18 and TRBJ2-7; weak D call: TRBD1 (5 bases). This CDR3 contains 13 residues. Germline lookup yields CDR1 KGHSH and CDR2 LQKENI. Trimming removed 2 bases at V and 5 bases at J, with 10 bases between. For the CDR3, the DNA is TGTGCCAGCTCACCAGGGGTAGGGGACGAGCAGTACTTC. As protein: CASSPGVGDEQYF.

With respect to this clone: The germline gene is not matched at one end of the junction; a read error may be the cause. This chain uses TRBV3-1 (or the pseudogene TRBV3-2) with TRBJ1-4; weak D call: TRBD1 (5 bases). Germline CDR1 reads LGHDT; CDR2 reads YNNKEL (reference sequence). There are 12 residues in the CDR3. CDR3 DNA: TGTGCCAGCAGCCAGAGGGAGGGACGGATAATTTTT. Translation gives CASSQREGRIIF.

The chain links TRBV24-1 to TRBJ1-5, with 7 bases matching TRBD1. Germline trimming cut 3 bases from V and 12 bases from J; bases unmatched to any gene: 7. This CDR3 region has 13 residues. Germline CDR1 is KGHDR and CDR2 is SFDVKD. CDR3 nucleotides: TGTGCCACCAGTGATCCTACGGACAGGCGCCAGCATTTT. It codes for CATSDPTDRRQHF.

V usage is TRBV10-3 and J usage is TRBJ1-2, with D uncertain. This CDR3 comprises 12 residues. From germline, CDR1 is ENHRY and CDR2 SYGVKD. CDR3 DNA sequence: TGTGCAACCCATATTGAGGACTATGGCTACACCTTC. Translation gives CATHIEDYGYTF.

The chain recombines TRBV29-1 with TRBJ2-7, with TRBD1 matching over 9 bases. The CDR3 is made up of 13 amino acids. J gave up 3 bases and V 4 bases, and 4 bases lay outside the gene matches. Looked up from germline, CDR1 is SQVTM and CDR2 is ANQGSEA. The CDR3 region has the DNA TGCAGCGTTGCGGGACAGGGAAACTACGAGCAGTACTTC. Protein product: CSVAGQGNYEQYF.

V is TRBV6-2 or TRBV6-3 and J is TRBJ1-6, with 8 bases that match TRBD1. CDR1 and CDR2 (germline): MNHEY, SVGEGT. This CDR3 is 15 amino acids long. V lost 3 bases, J lost 10 bases, and 8 bases stayed unmatched. The CDR3, as DNA: TGTGCCAGCAGTTATCGGACAGGGAGAGGGTCACCCCTCCACTTT. Its protein product is CASSYRTGRGSPLHF.

The rearrangement joins TRBV19 to TRBJ1-4, with D possibly TRBD1 on 6 matching bases. Germline V lookup: CDR1 LNHDA, CDR2 SQIVND (reference sequence). This CDR3 spans 18 amino acids. The V gene lost 4 bases and the J gene lost 3 bases, with 21 bases spanning the gap. The CDR3, as DNA: TGTGCCAGTAGTACCCCAGGGGCAGGGAGTCCCGCTAATGAAAAACTGTTTTTT. This translates into CASSTPGAGSPANEKLFF.

This clone is a singleton in its sample. J is TRBJ2-1 and V is TRBV4-1; D perhaps matches TRBD1 (5 bases). Germline V lookup: CDR1 MGHRA, CDR2 YSYEKL. CDR3 length equals 15 residues. Trimming cost V 3 bases and J 3 bases, with 12 bases left between them. CDR3 DNA: TGCGCCAGCAGCCAGGGGCGGCAGAACTACAATGAGCAGTTCTTC. Translation: CASSQGRQNYNEQFF.

This chain uses TRBV3-1 (or the pseudogene TRBV3-2) with TRBJ1-2, with D perhaps matching TRBD1 (6 bases). The CDR3 has 18 amino acids. The germline gives CDR1 LGHDT, CDR2 YNNKEL (reference sequence). The V and J ends lost 4 bases and 6 bases respectively, with 27 bases between them. The CDR3 reads CASSLDTRTVLRRDGYTF. The CDR3 DNA sequence: TGTGCCAGCAGCCTTGATACCCGGACAGTACTTCGGAGGGATGGCTACACCTTC.

J is TRBJ2-3 and V is TRBV6-1; the D gene is possibly TRBD2 (6 bases). The CDR3 length is 16 residues. CDR1 MNHNS and CDR2 SASEGT come from the germline V gene. Trimming removed 0 bases at V and 2 bases at J, with 12 bases between. In DNA form, the CDR3 reads TGTGCCAGCAGTGAAGCCTGGGGGGATTTCACAGATACGCAGTATTTT. It is translated as CASSEAWGDFTDTQYF.

This clone was counted between two and nine times. This chain links TRBV7-6 with TRBJ2-7; 7 nucleotides match TRBD1. Per germline, CDR1 SGHVS and CDR2 FNYEAQ. J lost 1 base, V lost 4 bases, and 10 bases had no gene match. The CDR3 is 16 amino acids. CDR3 coding DNA: TGTGCCAGCAGCTCCCGACAGGGAAAAGGGTCCTACGAGCAGTACTTC. It yields the protein CASSSRQGKGSYEQYF.

The genes are TRBV6-5 and TRBJ1-2; D is uncertain. This CDR3 is built from 15 residues. Between the trimmed V and J ends, which lost 0 bases and 4 bases, there was a span of 12 bases. In germline, CDR1 is MNHEY, CDR2 SVGAGI. The CDR3 DNA follows: TGTGCCAGCAGTTACTCAACGGCCCATCCCTATGGCTACACCTTC. Its protein is CASSYSTAHPYGYTF.

The J gene is TRBJ2-7, the V gene TRBV5-1; D is unresolved. The CDR3 runs 14 residues. Trimming took 0 bases from V and 7 from J, leaving 14 bases between them. Germline CDR1 reads SGHRS; CDR2 reads YFSETQ. This CDR3 reads CASSLGQGRKEQYF. CDR3 coding DNA: TGCGCCAGCAGCTTGGGTCAAGGGCGGAAGGAGCAGTACTTC.

V and J are TRBV4-1 and TRBJ2-3, with D maybe TRBD1 (6 bases). Germline lookup yields CDR1 MGHRA and CDR2 YSYEKL. The length of the CDR3 is 18 residues. Trimming shortened V by 0 bases and J by 0 bases, and 16 bases separated the two germline ends. This CDR3 is CASSQEGARGMSTDTQYF. The CDR3 bases are TGCGCCAGCAGCCAAGAGGGGGCTAGAGGGATGAGCACAGATACGCAGTATTTT.

This clone was counted a few times. The genes are TRBV4-3 and TRBJ1-2; 7 bases match TRBD1. From germline, CDR1 is LGHNA and CDR2 YSLEER. The CDR3 loop spans 17 amino acids. V dropped 3 bases and J dropped 5; count of bases not matched to a gene: 15. The chain's CDR3 is CASSHGETIPGQYGYTF. The CDR3 region has the DNA TGCGCCAGCAGCCACGGTGAAACGATTCCGGGACAGTATGGCTACACCTTC.

The CDR3 nucleotides read TGCGCCAGCAGCCAAGATGTGACCCAGTACTTC. Translation gives CASSQDVTQYF. V and J are TRBV4-1 and TRBJ2-5; no clear D. Germline V gene data show CDR1 as MGHRA and CDR2 as YSYEKL. CDR3 length: 11 residues. Trimming pared 0 bases from V and 7 bases from J, leaving 3 bases between.